A selection of T cell receptor beta chains follows, all from one sample in a study of blood T cell repertoires in COVID-19. The method was immunoSEQ multiplex PCR; TCRdb's version includes in-frame clones alone and lacks a portion of them. The sample has 320,000 or so clones, roughly 90% seen once. Sequenced: PBMCs or T cells enriched from blood (not recorded which). All receptors come from a woman aged 25 to 39 who had recovered from COVID-19. CDR3s include the opening cysteine and the closing phenylalanine or tryptophan.

V gene	J gene	CDR3 length	CDR3 protein
TRBV10-1	TRBJ1-5	13	CASGGESNQPQHF
TRBV3-1/TRBV3-2	TRBJ1-5	14	CASSQGGWNQPQHF
TRBV19	TRBJ1-1	15	CASSKKGQGATEAFF
TRBV7-2	TRBJ1-1	13	CASSLTERAEAFF
TRBV27	TRBJ1-5	14	CASSPGTFLQPQHF
TRBV18	TRBJ2-7	16	CASSLGTGALQAEQYF
TRBV3-1/TRBV3-2	TRBJ2-7	16	CASSRRLAGIPYEQYF
TRBV5-1	TRBJ1-1	14	CASSSDFLNTEAFF
TRBV30	TRBJ1-6	14	CAWSPLTGNSPLHF
TRBV30	TRBJ1-1	14	CAWITPRNIPEAFF
TRBV12-3/TRBV12-4	TRBJ2-2	13	CASSFRDTGELFF
TRBV28	TRBJ1-5	15	CASSFTSAGNQPQHF
TRBV18	TRBJ1-5	15	CASSSGNISNQPQHF
TRBV14	TRBJ1-4	16	CASSQVRQARNEKLFF
TRBV4-3	TRBJ1-1	14	CASSQPGQGTEAFF
TRBV11-2	TRBJ2-1	15	CASSPRGGHYNEQFF
TRBV6-5	TRBJ1-4	15	CASSNSGTGVGKLFF
TRBV7-2	TRBJ2-2	17	CASSPSSEFANTGELFF
TRBV6-5	TRBJ1-5	12	CASGTPNQPQHF
TRBV15	TRBJ1-5	15	CATSLDRGSNQPQHF
TRBV30	TRBJ2-1	17	CAWSVRGGRGLLNEQFF
TRBV5-4	TRBJ2-1	15	CASSSSSGGVDEQFF
TRBV14	TRBJ2-1	13	CASSQDGSNEQFF
TRBV5-1	TRBJ1-1	14	CASSILGGDTEAFF
TRBV4-1	TRBJ2-1	16	CASKPWTGRSYNEQFF
TRBV19	TRBJ2-1	15	CAREIQEPSYNEQFF
TRBV28	TRBJ2-7	17	CASSSPLLSERAAEQYF